This is a list of T cell receptor beta chains from one sample in a study of blood T cell repertoires in COVID-19. Assay: immunoSEQ multiplex PCR; the TCRdb copy retains only in-frame clones and omits some. The sample yields 200,000 to 250,000 clones, 90% to 95% seen once. Sequenced material: peripheral blood. These receptors came from a man in his sixties with COVID-19, enrolled during active disease. CDR3s include the opening cysteine and the closing phenylalanine or tryptophan. Fields, in order: D gene, J gene, V gene, clone size, CDR3 DNA, CDR3 protein. The D gene is left open where the match is weak. Size values are once, few and many counts, or a class for expanded clones, and some rows have none.

d_call: TRBD2; j_call: TRBJ2-5; v_call: TRBV28; clone_size: -; cdr3_nt: TGTGCCAGCAGTTTAGGGAGGGCCAGCGAGACCCAGTACTTC; cdr3_aa: CASSLGRASETQYF
d_call: -; j_call: TRBJ1-6; v_call: TRBV4-2; clone_size: -; cdr3_nt: TGTGCCAGCCGATCTGGGCCGATCTATAATTCACCCCTCCACTTT; cdr3_aa: CASRSGPIYNSPLHF
d_call: -; j_call: TRBJ1-6; v_call: TRBV7-8; clone_size: -; cdr3_nt: TGTGCCAGCAGCTTAGGTAGCCGGGGTGAAGGGCCCCTCCACTTT; cdr3_aa: CASSLGSRGEGPLHF
d_call: TRBD1; j_call: TRBJ1-1; v_call: TRBV3-1/TRBV3-2; clone_size: once; cdr3_nt: TGTGCCAGCAGCTCCCCCGGGACAGGGCTCGCTTTCTTT; cdr3_aa: CASSSPGTGLAFF
d_call: -; j_call: TRBJ1-1; v_call: TRBV2; clone_size: -; cdr3_nt: TGTGCCAGCACCGAGGGGGGGATTGGCACTGAAGCTTTCTTT; cdr3_aa: CASTEGGIGTEAFF
d_call: TRBD1; j_call: TRBJ1-2; v_call: TRBV7-9; clone_size: -; cdr3_nt: TGTGCCAGCAGCTTAGTAGGACAGGCCTATGGCTACACCTTC; cdr3_aa: CASSLVGQAYGYTF
d_call: TRBD2; j_call: TRBJ2-2; v_call: TRBV6-5; clone_size: -; cdr3_nt: TGTGCCAGCAGTTACTCGCTAGCGGGGGGTACCGGGGAGCTGTTTTTT; cdr3_aa: CASSYSLAGGTGELFF
d_call: -; j_call: TRBJ2-7; v_call: TRBV7-9; clone_size: -; cdr3_nt: TGTGCCAGCAGCTCAAAACTAGCCGAGCAGTACTTC; cdr3_aa: CASSSKLAEQYF
d_call: -; j_call: TRBJ2-2; v_call: TRBV15; clone_size: -; cdr3_nt: TGTGCCACCAGCAGAGGAGGAGGGACGAACACCGGGGAGCTGTTTTTT; cdr3_aa: CATSRGGGTNTGELFF
d_call: -; j_call: TRBJ2-2; v_call: TRBV27; clone_size: -; cdr3_nt: TGTGCCAATATTGTGGGCCGAAATGTGAGAAACACCGGGGAGCTGTTTTTT; cdr3_aa: CANIVGRNVRNTGELFF
d_call: TRBD2; j_call: TRBJ2-7; v_call: TRBV27; clone_size: few; cdr3_nt: TGTGCCAGCACCCCACAAGCGGGAGGGCCAGGGAGCGAGCAGTACTTC; cdr3_aa: CASTPQAGGPGSEQYF
d_call: -; j_call: TRBJ2-7; v_call: TRBV7-2; clone_size: -; cdr3_nt: TGTGCCAGCAGCTTAGCGTCCGGACAAACCTACGAGCAGTACTTC; cdr3_aa: CASSLASGQTYEQYF
d_call: TRBD1; j_call: TRBJ1-2; v_call: TRBV6-5; clone_size: -; cdr3_nt: TGTGCCAGCAGGGGACAGGGGGCGAGCTATGGCTACACCTTC; cdr3_aa: CASRGQGASYGYTF
d_call: -; j_call: TRBJ2-5; v_call: TRBV19; clone_size: -; cdr3_nt: TGTGCCAGTAGTGCCAGGAGGGGCCGGGAGACCCAGTACTTC; cdr3_aa: CASSARRGRETQYF
d_call: TRBD1; j_call: TRBJ2-2; v_call: TRBV19; clone_size: once; cdr3_nt: TGTGCCAGTAGTGAGGACAGGGCGAACACCGGGGAGCTGTTTTTT; cdr3_aa: CASSEDRANTGELFF
d_call: TRBD1; j_call: TRBJ1-5; v_call: TRBV19; clone_size: -; cdr3_nt: TGTGCCAGTAGCGGGACAGGGAGTGGGCAGCCCCAGCATTTT; cdr3_aa: CASSGTGSGQPQHF
d_call: TRBD2; j_call: TRBJ2-3; v_call: TRBV5-4; clone_size: -; cdr3_nt: TGTGCCAGCAGCTTGGTGTTACTAGCGGGAGACACAGATACGCAGTATTTT; cdr3_aa: CASSLVLLAGDTDTQYF
d_call: -; j_call: TRBJ1-1; v_call: TRBV10-1; clone_size: once; cdr3_nt: TGCGCCAGTTCCACAGGTATGAACACTGAAGCTTTCTTT; cdr3_aa: CASSTGMNTEAFF
d_call: -; j_call: TRBJ1-1; v_call: TRBV4-1; clone_size: -; cdr3_nt: TGCGCCAGCAGCCAGGGACTGAGGAACACTGAAGCTTTCTTT; cdr3_aa: CASSQGLRNTEAFF
d_call: -; j_call: TRBJ1-1; v_call: TRBV2; clone_size: -; cdr3_nt: TGTGCCAGTTACCCAGGGATGAACACTGAAGCTTTCTTT; cdr3_aa: CASYPGMNTEAFF
d_call: TRBD2; j_call: TRBJ2-5; v_call: TRBV9; clone_size: -; cdr3_nt: TGTGCCAGCAGCGTAGGTACTAGCGGGAGGGGAGCAGAGACCCAGTACTTC; cdr3_aa: CASSVGTSGRGAETQYF
d_call: TRBD1; j_call: TRBJ1-6; v_call: TRBV29-1; clone_size: few; cdr3_nt: TGCAGCGTTGAAGAAGGAGGACAGGGTGGCGTTCATAATTCACCCCTCCACTTT; cdr3_aa: CSVEEGGQGGVHNSPLHF
d_call: -; j_call: TRBJ1-6; v_call: TRBV23-1; clone_size: -; cdr3_nt: TGCGCCAGCAGCCATCTGGGGGGGCTTTATAATTCACCCCTCCACTTT; cdr3_aa: CASSHLGGLYNSPLHF
d_call: -; j_call: TRBJ1-5; v_call: TRBV6-6; clone_size: -; cdr3_nt: TGTGCCAGCAGTTACCATAGGGGGTCGAATCAGCCCCAGCATTTT; cdr3_aa: CASSYHRGSNQPQHF
d_call: TRBD2; j_call: TRBJ2-3; v_call: TRBV5-1; clone_size: -; cdr3_nt: TGCGCCAGCAGCTCCTTAACTAGCGGGGGTATCACAGATACGCAGTATTTT; cdr3_aa: CASSSLTSGGITDTQYF
d_call: TRBD2; j_call: TRBJ2-3; v_call: TRBV7-3; clone_size: -; cdr3_nt: TGTGCCAGCAGCCCTCTAGCGGGAGGGCCGAATACGCAGTATTTT; cdr3_aa: CASSPLAGGPNTQYF
d_call: TRBD2; j_call: TRBJ2-4; v_call: TRBV6-5; clone_size: -; cdr3_nt: TGTGCCACCAAAGCGGGGACTTGGAACATTCAGTACTTC; cdr3_aa: CATKAGTWNIQYF
d_call: TRBD1; j_call: TRBJ1-6; v_call: TRBV10-2; clone_size: few; cdr3_nt: TGCGCCAGCCGGACAGGGGTCCTTAACTCACCCCTCCACTTT; cdr3_aa: CASRTGVLNSPLHF
d_call: -; j_call: TRBJ1-6; v_call: TRBV5-4; clone_size: -; cdr3_nt: TGTGCCAGCAGCTTACAGGGTTCACCCCTCCACTTT; cdr3_aa: CASSLQGSPLHF
d_call: -; j_call: TRBJ2-5; v_call: TRBV18; clone_size: -; cdr3_nt: TGTGCCAGCTCACCTAATAACTACGACCAAGAGACCCAGTACTTC; cdr3_aa: CASSPNNYDQETQYF
d_call: TRBD1; j_call: TRBJ1-3; v_call: TRBV9; clone_size: -; cdr3_nt: TGTGCCAGCAGCGTGACTGACAGGGGGCTTGGAAACACCATATATTTT; cdr3_aa: CASSVTDRGLGNTIYF
d_call: -; j_call: TRBJ2-3; v_call: TRBV7-3; clone_size: -; cdr3_nt: TGTGCCAGCAGCTTAACGTCGTGGGCGGGACCTAGCACAGATACGCAGTATTTT; cdr3_aa: CASSLTSWAGPSTDTQYF
d_call: -; j_call: TRBJ2-2; v_call: TRBV5-4; clone_size: -; cdr3_nt: TGTGCCAGCAGCTTGGTGGCGGGTAGAACCGGGGAGCTGTTTTTT; cdr3_aa: CASSLVAGRTGELFF
d_call: -; j_call: TRBJ1-5; v_call: TRBV27; clone_size: -; cdr3_nt: TGTGCCAGCAGTTTCGAAGGACAACAGCCCCAGCATTTT; cdr3_aa: CASSFEGQQPQHF
d_call: -; j_call: TRBJ1-1; v_call: TRBV4-3; clone_size: few; cdr3_nt: TGCGCCAGCAGCCCCCAGGGGAACACTGAAGCTTTCTTT; cdr3_aa: CASSPQGNTEAFF
d_call: -; j_call: TRBJ2-1; v_call: TRBV5-1; clone_size: -; cdr3_nt: TGCGCCAGCAGCCTAGGACAGCCCGCCTACAATGAGCAGTTCTTC; cdr3_aa: CASSLGQPAYNEQFF